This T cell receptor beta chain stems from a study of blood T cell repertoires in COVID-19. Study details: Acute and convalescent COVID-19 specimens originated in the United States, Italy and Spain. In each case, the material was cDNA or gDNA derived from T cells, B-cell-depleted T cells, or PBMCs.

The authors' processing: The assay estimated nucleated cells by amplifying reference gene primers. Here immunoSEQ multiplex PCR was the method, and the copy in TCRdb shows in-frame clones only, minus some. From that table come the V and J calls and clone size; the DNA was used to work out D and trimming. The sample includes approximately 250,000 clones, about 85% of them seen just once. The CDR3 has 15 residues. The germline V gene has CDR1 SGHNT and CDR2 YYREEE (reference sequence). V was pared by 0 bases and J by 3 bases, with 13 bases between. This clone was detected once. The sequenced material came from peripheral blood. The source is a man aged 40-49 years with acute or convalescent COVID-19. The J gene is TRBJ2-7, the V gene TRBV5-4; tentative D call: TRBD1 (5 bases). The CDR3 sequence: CASSLAGQGDYEQYF. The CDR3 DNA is TGTGCCAGCAGCTTGGCCGGGCAGGGCGACTACGAGCAGTACTTC.